Sequencing of this T cell receptor beta chain was carried out in a study of cytomegalovirus exposure and HLA in healthy donors. Per germline, CDR1 LGHNA and CDR2 YSLEER. V was clipped by 6 bases and J by 4 bases, with 13 bases between them. The CDR3 has 14 amino acids. The PCR had 60 Vbeta and 13 Jbeta primers. The assay was immunoSEQ multiplex PCR, and TCRdb's table has in-frame clones only and misses some. The data hold over 150,000 clones, with around 80% observed a single time. The sample taken for sequencing was PBMCs. This chain joins TRBV4-3 and TRBJ2-1, with D tentatively TRBD2 (5 bases). This sequence originates from a man in his thirties or forties in good health and CMV-seropositive. This CDR3 is CASRPAAGYNEQFF. The CDR3 DNA reads TGCGCCAGCAGACCCGCGGCGGGTTACAATGAGCAGTTCTTC.